Listed below are T cell receptor beta chains from one sample, sequenced in a study of blood T cell repertoires in COVID-19. Sequenced by immunoSEQ multiplex PCR; TCRdb stores in-frame clones only, minus some. The sample consists of some 100,000 clones, around 90% of them appearing once. Sequenced input: peripheral blood. The receptor source for this set is a woman aged 80 or older with active COVID-19. Each CDR3 is given with its conserved first and last residue. The D gene is left open where the match is weak. Where a row states a size, it is once, few, many or the class of an expanded clone; other rows omit it.

clone_size d_call j_call v_call cdr3_nt cdr3_aa
NA TRBD2 TRBJ2-1 TRBV4-2 TGTGCCAGCAGCCGAAGTACCGGGACTAGGAGCAATGAGCAGTTCTTC CASSRSTGTRSNEQFF
NA NA TRBJ2-5 TRBV12-3/TRBV12-4 TGTGCCAGCACTTTGAGAGCGGGAGAGACCCAGTACTTC CASTLRAGETQYF
NA NA TRBJ1-1 TRBV6-5 TGTGCCAGCAGCCCCCCCAGGGTACGTAGGACTGAAGCTTTCTTT CASSPPRVRRTEAFF
NA NA TRBJ2-4 TRBV3-1/TRBV3-2 TGTGCCAGCAGCCAGTGGGAGCTAGCCAAAAACATTCAGTACTTC CASSQWELAKNIQYF
NA TRBD1 TRBJ1-2 TRBV28 TGTGCCACTATGGAGCCGGGACAGGAGCATGGCTACACCTTC CATMEPGQEHGYTF
once NA TRBJ2-5 TRBV18 TGTGCCAGCTCCCAAGCTCAAGAGACCCAGTACTTC CASSQAQETQYF
NA TRBD1 TRBJ2-7 TRBV28 TGTGCCAGCAAAATCGGACAGGGGGAGAAACTAATGTACTTC CASKIGQGEKLMYF
NA NA TRBJ2-5 TRBV7-7 TGTGCCAGCAGCCCATACAGGGTCGAGACCCAGTACTTC CASSPYRVETQYF
NA NA TRBJ1-2 TRBV14 TGTGCCAGCAGCCAATTGTTGGGAGCACAAGGCGGCTACACCTTC CASSQLLGAQGGYTF
once TRBD1 TRBJ2-7 TRBV19 TGTGCCAGTAGTATAAGGGGACAGGGGACCTACGAGCAGTACTTC CASSIRGQGTYEQYF
NA NA TRBJ2-5 TRBV9 TGTGCCAGCAGCGTGACAGGTTTTACTAAAGAGACCCAGTACTTC CASSVTGFTKETQYF
NA TRBD2 TRBJ2-5 TRBV29-1 TGCAGCGTTGAGGGACTAGCGGGAAGAGAGACCCAGTACTTC CSVEGLAGRETQYF
NA NA TRBJ2-7 TRBV6-5 TGTGCCAGCAGTTACTCGGCGCAGGCCGACCCCTACGAGCAGTACTTC CASSYSAQADPYEQYF
NA NA TRBJ2-7 TRBV20-1 TGCAGTGCTAGTGCCCGGCGGGGAATGAGCTCCTACGAGCAGTACTTC CSASARRGMSSYEQYF
NA NA TRBJ2-1 TRBV25-1 TGTGCCACTCGAGGGCCCGCGGGCTCCTACAATGAGCAGTTCTTC CATRGPAGSYNEQFF
NA NA TRBJ2-2 TRBV5-4 TGTGCCAGCAGCTTGGATCTCTTCGGGGGGGAGCTGTTTTTT CASSLDLFGGELFF
few NA TRBJ2-7 TRBV3-1/TRBV3-2 TGTGCCAGCAGCCAAAGGGGGAGGGTCTACGAGCAGTACTTC CASSQRGRVYEQYF
NA TRBD1 TRBJ2-5 TRBV9 TGTGCCAGCAGCCTGACAGGGGAAGAGACCCAGTACTTC CASSLTGEETQYF
once NA TRBJ2-2 TRBV28 TGTGCCGCAACAGGGTTAGGCGGGGAGCTGTTTTTT CAATGLGGELFF
NA NA TRBJ2-1 TRBV7-8 TGTGCCAGCAGCTTAGCGACGGGGAATGAGCAGTTCTTC CASSLATGNEQFF
once NA TRBJ2-1 TRBV9 TGTGCCAGCAGCGTAGGGATGGGACTTTACAATGAGCAGTTCTTC CASSVGMGLYNEQFF
once TRBD2 TRBJ2-2 TRBV5-4 TGTGCCAGCAGCCCGGGACTAGCGTGGAACACCGGGGAGCTGTTTTTT CASSPGLAWNTGELFF
NA TRBD2 TRBJ2-7 TRBV10-3 TGTGCCATCAGTGAGTCGGGGGGGAGTGTCGGTTACGAGCAGTACTTC CAISESGGSVGYEQYF
NA NA TRBJ2-3 TRBV9 TGTGCCAGCAGCCAGACTAGGGCCGGACTTAGCACAGATACGCAGTATTTT CASSQTRAGLSTDTQYF
once TRBD1 TRBJ2-7 TRBV11-1 TGTGCCAGCAGTCGAACCGGGACAGTCAACGAGCAGTACTTC CASSRTGTVNEQYF
NA NA TRBJ1-2 TRBV16 TGTGCCAGCAGCCAATCTCAGGAAAACTCTGGCTACACCTTC CASSQSQENSGYTF
NA NA TRBJ2-7 TRBV3-1/TRBV3-2 TGTGCCAGCAGCCAAGATCAGGCAGGGGTGGGGCAGTACTTC CASSQDQAGVGQYF
NA NA TRBJ1-5 TRBV6-6 TGTGCCAGCAGTCATGCGGACGGGATTTATAGCAATCAGCCCCAGCATTTT CASSHADGIYSNQPQHF